This TCR beta chain is drawn from a study of T cell responses to AZD1222 COVID-19 vaccine. Findings and caveats of the study: Among the donors, most were white British and more were female, and clonal diversity was possibly underestimated.

Only one count was recorded for this clone. Its antigen is not identified. Germline CDR1 SEHNR, CDR2 FQNEAQ (reference sequence). There are 15 residues in the CDR3. V gave up 2 bases and J gave up 2 bases, with 10 bases separating them. TCRdb's table, derived via immunoSEQ multiplex PCR, lists solely in-frame clones and lacks some. The sample contains approximately 50,000 clones, approximately 86% of which appear only once. The chain joins TRBV7-9 to TRBJ2-1, with D possibly matching TRBD1 (6 bases). The receptor was isolated from an adult who received the AZD1222 COVID-19 vaccine. Sequencing used peripheral blood, obtained 28 days after the second AZD1222 dose. The CDR3 bases are TGTGCCAGCAGCTTACGGGACACCACCTACAATGAGCAGTTCTTC. This codes for CASSLRDTTYNEQFF.